A selection of T cell receptor beta chains follows, all from one sample in a study of T cells in Graves' hyperthyroidism and ophthalmopathy. TCRdb reprocessed the multiplex PCR reads via MiXCR and lists one record per CDR3 protein. The sample includes 450,000 to 700,000 distinct CDR3 sequences, under 60% of them seen just once. The sample taken for sequencing was peripheral blood or thyroid tissue (not recorded which). The source of these receptors is a woman in her late teens or twenties with Graves' hyperthyroidism. Each CDR3 is given without its conserved first and last residue. Each record gives: D gene, V gene, J gene, clone size, CDR3 protein. A D gene is named only where the DNA matches it firmly. Clone size appears in some rows only: once, few, many, or a class for an expanded clone.

>TRBD1|TRBV7-2|TRBJ1-5|many
ASSGDRGNQPQH
>TRBD1|TRBV20-1|TRBJ1-2|many
SAKRQGGNYGYT
>TRBD2|TRBV20-1|TRBJ2-7|few
SARDVAGSYEQY
>.|TRBV7-2|TRBJ2-3|.
ASSLARMDTQY
>.|TRBV9|TRBJ2-2|.
ASSVLKSGELF
>.|TRBV12-5|TRBJ1-6|many
ASGLLPDNSPLH
>TRBD1|TRBV19|TRBJ1-2|many
ASRDRGDYGYT
>TRBD2|TRBV28|TRBJ2-5|many
ASSFRTSGGETQY
>TRBD1|TRBV7-3|TRBJ2-7|.
ASSLDRVSPGEQY
>.|TRBV4-1|TRBJ1-2|many
ASSPGWGYT
>TRBD1|TRBV27|TRBJ2-2|many
ASSFRDRSTGELF
>.|TRBV15|TRBJ2-5|once
ATSSDDRRETQY
>.|TRBV11-3|TRBJ2-3|.
ASSLANTNTQY
>.|TRBV4-2|TRBJ1-2|many
ASSHTAGEIDGYT
>.|TRBV28|TRBJ2-5|many
ATSGLAETQY
>.|TRBV12-3/TRBV12-4|TRBJ1-5|many
ASSIWGGDQPQH
>TRBD2|TRBV19|TRBJ2-3|.
ASSIGAGGPRDTQY
>.|TRBV10-1|TRBJ1-1|.
ASSEGMDTEAF
>TRBD1|TRBV29-1|TRBJ1-1|.
SVGRTGHTEAF
>TRBD1|TRBV24-1|TRBJ1-1|once
ATSDGQGEAF
>TRBD2|TRBV14|TRBJ2-7|.
ASSRSSGRDEQY
>.|TRBV27|TRBJ1-1|many
ASSIPGRGAF
>TRBD2|TRBV6-5|TRBJ2-5|many
ASSTPRASGSQETQY
>TRBD2|TRBV20-1|TRBJ2-5|many
SARDPVTSGAQETQY
>TRBD1|TRBV7-6|TRBJ2-5|many
ASSTGTGGETQY
>.|TRBV7-8|TRBJ2-7|many
ASSLDGPYEQY